This T cell receptor beta chain came from a study of memory CD4+ T cells and cytomegalovirus serostatus. Study at large: Of the healthy Belgian adults, 9 were CMV seropositive and around 22 seronegative. Study-wide results and caveats: CMV serostatus prediction reached median AUC roughly 0.95, or 0.91 with US-trained model. 67 of 164 known CMV-associated TCRbeta sequences appeared in CD4+ memory.

A word on this clone: The antigen remains unidentified.

Profiling relied on immunoSEQ multiplex PCR, and the TCRdb table lists in-frame clones only, not all of them. This table has approximately 63,000 clones, less than 85% appearing once. CDR1 is SGHRS, CDR2 YFSETQ, per germline. V was pared by 0 bases and J by 5 bases, with 14 bases between. The CDR3 sequence is 15 residues long. Single viable CD3+CD4+CD8-CD45RO+ cells were sorted as the memory CD4+ T cells. Serum IgG to CMV pp150, pp28, p38 and p52 defined serostatus. The chain is built from TRBV5-1 and TRBJ2-5; D is unclear. The sequencing input was memory CD4+ T cells from blood. The TCR sequence derives from an adult in good health and CMV-seronegative. Some clones in this sample may be carry-over from other donors' samples. The CDR3 DNA sequence: TGCGCCAGCAGCTTGGTTAGTCTGGAAGGGGAGACCCAGTACTTC. This sequence encodes CASSLVSLEGETQYF.